Each of the 17 T cell receptor beta chains below was sequenced from the same sample in a study of blood T cells in healthy people across ages. Primers used in a second PCR of roughly 6 to 12 cycles were a sample-barcoded 5' primer and a J-beta primer mix. Each CDR3 protein is one row after TCRdb ran MiXCR on the 5' RACE reads. The sample yields hundreds of thousands of distinct CDR3 sequences, more than 20% seen once. These data were likewise used in another study, on T cells of mothers and their children.

The sequencing input was blood. The receptor source for this set is a boy aged 5-17 years in good health.

The chain couples TRBV7-2 to TRBJ1-2; TRBD1 aligns across 11 bases. With V trimmed by 5 bases and J by 8 bases, 7 bases remained unmatched. Germline lookup yields CDR1 SGHTA and CDR2 FQGNSA. The CDR3 runs 14 residues. The CDR3 DNA follows: TGTGCCAGCAGCCTCGGGACAGGGGGTGGGGGCTACACCTTC. Residues: CASSLGTGGGGYTF.

The rearrangement links TRBV5-1 to TRBJ2-5; 8 bases fit TRBD2. There are 14 residues in the CDR3. The germline gives CDR1 SGHRS, CDR2 YFSETQ. The ends lost 5 bases at V and 5 bases at J; junction bases unmatched: 8. The CDR3 bases are TGCGCCAGCAGGAGGAGCGGGGGCTGGGAGACCCAGTACTTC. It yields the protein CASRRSGGWETQYF.

This chain connects TRBV20-1 to TRBJ2-6, with D perhaps assigned TRBD1 or TRBD2 (5 bases each). This CDR3 has 16 amino acids. V was trimmed by 5 bases and J by 0 bases, leaving 14 bases between them. CDR1 DFQATT and CDR2 SNEGSKA come from the germline V gene (reference sequence). The CDR3, as DNA: TGCAGTGCTGTTGAGGGACGCAACTCTGGGGCCAACGTCCTGACTTTC. Its protein is CSAVEGRNSGANVLTF.

The V call is TRBV4-1, the J call TRBJ2-3; D remains ambiguous. The germline V and J ends were trimmed by 4 bases and 8 bases, with 19 bases remaining between them. The CDR3 totals 15 residues. The germline CDR1 and CDR2 sequences are MGHRA and YSYEKL. The CDR3 sequence is CASSPLRLGLGTQYF. CDR3 DNA: TGCGCCAGCAGCCCCTTGAGGCTGGGTCTAGGTACGCAGTATTTT.

The chain employs TRBV7-2 and TRBJ1-6; a possible D gene is TRBD1 (5 bases). Germline CDR1 and CDR2: SGHTA and FQGNSA. Trimming removed 5 bases at V and 7 bases at J, with 12 bases between. This CDR3 is built from 14 residues. The CDR3 here is CASSPLGGNSPLHF. The CDR3 DNA sequence: TGTGCCAGCAGCCCACTCGGGGGAAATTCACCCCTCCACTTT.

The chain has TRBV15 and TRBJ2-5; TRBD2 matches 12 bases. Looked up from germline, CDR1 is LNHNV and CDR2 is YYDKDF (reference sequence). Trimming removed 0 bases from V and 4 bases from J; junction bases left unmatched: 6. This CDR3 region has 17 residues. The CDR3 sequence is CATSRDQTSGRTETQYF. CDR3 DNA: TGTGCCACCAGCAGAGATCAGACTAGCGGGAGAACAGAGACCCAGTACTTC.

On this clonotype itself: The CDR3 end shows no conserved phenylalanine or tryptophan, and so a read error is likely. The gene calls are TRBV7-3 and TRBJ2-5, with D tentatively TRBD2 (6 bases). Germline assignment: CDR1 SGHTA and CDR2 FQGTGA. The CDR3 totals 14 residues. V was trimmed by 1 base and J by 2 bases, leaving 8 bases between them. In DNA form, the CDR3 reads TGTGCCAGCAGCTTAATGGGGGGACAAGAGACCCAGTACGTC. Translating it yields CASSLMGGQETQYV.

This clonotype has at least ten counts. This rearrangement joins TRBV19 to TRBJ1-5, with D unresolved. This CDR3 is built from 13 residues. Trimming removed 3 bases at V and 5 bases at J, with 8 bases between. Germline V gene data show CDR1 as LNHDA and CDR2 as SQIVND (reference sequence). CDR3 region: CASSIGLDQPQHF. The CDR3 DNA reads TGTGCCAGTAGTATTGGGTTGGATCAGCCCCAGCATTTT. Together with reference TRBV19 and TRBJ1-5, the CDR3 gives the full variable domain: DGGITQSPKYLFRKEGQNVTLSCEQNLNHDAMYWYRQDPGQGLRLIYYSQIVNDFQKGDIAEGYSVSREKKESFPLTVTSAQKNPTAFYLCASSIGLDQPQHFGDGTRLSIL.

A few counts support this clonotype. The chain links TRBV28 to TRBJ2-3, with 9 bases matching TRBD1. Germline CDR1 and CDR2: MDHEN and SYDVKM. V lost 4 bases and J lost 1; bases outside the gene matches: 0. There are 14 residues in the CDR3. The CDR3 protein is CASSWTGGTDTQYF. CDR3 sequence (DNA): TGTGCCAGCAGTTGGACAGGGGGCACAGATACGCAGTATTTT.

The sample holds a few counts of this clonotype. The chain joins TRBV6-2 or TRBV6-3 to TRBJ2-5; D is perhaps TRBD2 (6 bases). The J call may be mistaken, given a closer DNA end match to TRBJ2-1. Per the germline V gene, CDR1 is MNHEY and CDR2 is SVGEGT. The length of the CDR3 is 15 residues. The CDR3 sequence: CASSYGAGLNNEQFF. The CDR3 DNA reads TGTGCCAGCAGTTACGGTGCGGGACTCAACAATGAGCAGTTCTTC.

The rearrangement uses TRBV5-1 and TRBJ2-1; 9 bases line up with TRBD1. TRBJ2-7 matches the DNA end more closely, so the J call is doubtful. Germline loops: CDR1 SGHRS, CDR2 YFSETQ. The CDR3 totals 15 residues. CDR3 amino acids: CASSLIPGQGYEQYF. In nucleotides, the CDR3 is TGCGCCAGCAGCTTGATCCCGGGACAGGGCTACGAGCAGTACTTC.

The chain employs TRBV20-1 and TRBJ1-6; maybe TRBD1 (5 bases). CDR1 is DFQATT and CDR2 is SNEGSKA in the germline V gene (reference sequence). The CDR3 is 14 amino acids. The V and J ends lost 2 bases and 10 bases respectively, with 15 bases between them. The CDR3 region has the DNA TGCAGTGCTAGAAAGGGGCAGAAACTGTCACCCCTCCACTTT. It yields the protein CSARKGQKLSPLHF.

This clonotype was counted only a few times. This rearrangement joins TRBV12-3 or TRBV12-4 to TRBJ1-2; D remains ambiguous. The CDR3 has 15 residues. The germline V and J ends were trimmed by 3 bases and 6 bases, with 17 bases remaining between them. CDR3 in DNA: TGTGCCAGCAGTTTCGCTTCACACAACGAACATGGCTACACCTTC. It specifies CASSFASHNEHGYTF.

This chain connects TRBV12-3 or TRBV12-4 to TRBJ2-1, with 7 bases lining up with TRBD1. This CDR3 comprises 13 residues. Trimming removed 7 bases from V and 7 bases from J; junction bases left unmatched: 7. For the CDR3, the DNA is TGTGCCAGCAACCCACAGGGGTTGAATGAGCAGTTCTTC. Its translation: CASNPQGLNEQFF.

A few counts support this clonotype. The rearrangement links TRBV6-2 or TRBV6-3 to TRBJ1-1, with D uncertain. The germline V gene has CDR1 MNHEY and CDR2 SVGEGT. The CDR3 contains 13 residues. With 6 bases removed from V and 1 base from J, the gap between germline ends came to 9 bases. The CDR3 DNA follows: TGTGCCAGCAGATTCGGACCGAACACTGAAGCTTTCTTT. It yields the protein CASRFGPNTEAFF.

As regards this clonotype: A read error may account for a junction end that differs from germline. This rearrangement joins TRBV20-1 to TRBJ2-7; either TRBD1 or TRBD2 may supply D (5 bases each). CDR3 length: 13 amino acids. CDR1 DFQATT and CDR2 SNEGSKA come from the germline V gene (reference sequence). The CDR3 sequence: CGAGMGVGGEQYF. The CDR3 bases are TGCGGTGCCGGGATGGGGGTGGGTGGCGAGCAGTACTTC.

This clonotype was found many times. This chain links TRBV7-2 with TRBJ2-4; D is unclear. Germline CDR1 SGHTA, CDR2 FQGNSA. Trimming removed 6 bases at V and 0 bases at J, with 9 bases between. This CDR3 comprises 14 residues. In DNA form, the CDR3 reads TGTGCCAGCAGTTTGGCTGGAGCCAAAAACATTCAGTACTTC. Protein product: CASSLAGAKNIQYF. Drawing the rest from reference TRBV7-2 and TRBJ2-4, the complete variable domain is GAGVSQSPSNKVTEKGKDVELRCDPISGHTALYWYRQSLGQGLEFLIYFQGNSAPDKSGLPSDRFSAERTGGSVSTLTIQRTQQEDSAVYLCASSLAGAKNIQYFGAGTRLSVL.